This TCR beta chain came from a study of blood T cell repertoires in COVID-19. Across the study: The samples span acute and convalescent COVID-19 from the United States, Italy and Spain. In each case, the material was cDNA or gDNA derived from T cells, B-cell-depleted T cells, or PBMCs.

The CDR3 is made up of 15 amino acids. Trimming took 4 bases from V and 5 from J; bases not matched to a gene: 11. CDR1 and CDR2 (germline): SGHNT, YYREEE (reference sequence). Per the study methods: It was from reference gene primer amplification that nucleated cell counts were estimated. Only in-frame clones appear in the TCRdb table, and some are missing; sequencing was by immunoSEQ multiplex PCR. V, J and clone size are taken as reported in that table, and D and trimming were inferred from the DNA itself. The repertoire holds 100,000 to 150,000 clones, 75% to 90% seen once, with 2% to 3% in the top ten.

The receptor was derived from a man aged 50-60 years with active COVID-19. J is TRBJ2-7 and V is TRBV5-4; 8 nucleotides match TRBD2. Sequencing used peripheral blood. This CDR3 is CASSRPGGLVNEQYF. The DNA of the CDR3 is TGTGCCAGCAGCAGGCCGGGGGGGCTTGTCAACGAGCAGTACTTC. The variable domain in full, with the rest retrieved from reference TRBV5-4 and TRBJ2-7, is ETGVTQSPTHLIKTRGQQVTLRCSSQSGHNTVSWYQQALGQGPQFIFQYYREEENGRGNFPPRFSGLQFPNYSSELNVNALELDDSALYLCASSRPGGLVNEQYFGPGTRLTVT.